Presented here are 5 T cell receptor beta chains from one specimen sequenced in a study of response to subunit inactivated influenza vaccine. TCRdb re-derived calls from the RT-PCR reads in MiXCR, one entry per CDR3 protein. In the table there are hundreds of thousands of distinct CDR3 sequences, around 16% of which are singletons. Sequences were derived from PBMCs from blood, sampled approximately 12 days after vaccination. The source of these receptors is a man aged 45-65 years who received an inactivated influenza vaccine.

J is TRBJ2-7 and V is TRBV7-2, with a weak D call TRBD2 (5 bases). From germline, CDR1 is SGHTA and CDR2 FQGNSA. The CDR3 is 13 amino acids. V lost 1 base, J lost 6 bases, and 10 bases lay in between. This CDR3 reads CASSLERRREQYF. Written as DNA, the CDR3 is TGTGCCAGCAGCTTAGAACGGAGGCGCGAGCAGTACTTC.

This sequence joins TRBV6-5 and TRBJ2-3; unclear D gene. Germline V gene sequence: CDR1 MNHEY, CDR2 SVGAGI. The ends were cut back, 2 bases at V and 6 bases at J, with 12 bases in the middle. The CDR3 is 14 amino acids. The CDR3 region has the DNA TGTGCCAGCAGTTACGTCCAGAACGTCGATACGCAGTATTTT. Encoded protein: CASSYVQNVDTQYF.

This clonotype was observed a handful of times. The J gene is TRBJ1-4, the V gene TRBV12-3 or TRBV12-4; 11 positions match TRBD1. Germline trimming cut 3 bases from V and 8 bases from J; bases unmatched to any gene: 11. CDR3 length: 17 residues. DNA of the CDR3: TGTGCCAGCAGTTTTCACGGGACAGGGGGGGTTTGGGAAAAACTGTTTTTT. Its translation: CASSFHGTGGVWEKLFF.

Ten or more counts support this clonotype. The chain couples TRBV27 to TRBJ1-2, with 11 bases lining up with TRBD1. V lost 3 bases and J lost 4; bases outside the gene matches: 10. The CDR3 is 17 amino acids. Germline assignment: CDR1 MNHEY and CDR2 SMNVEV (reference sequence). The CDR3 DNA follows: TGTGCCAGCAGTTTCCTCACCGGGACAGGGGGTTCCTATGGCTACACCTTC. The encoded protein is CASSFLTGTGGSYGYTF.

The sample holds many counts of this clonotype. This chain connects TRBV27 to TRBJ1-5, with D maybe TRBD1 (6 bases). V lost 6 bases, J lost 5 bases, and 14 bases lay in between. This CDR3 is 14 amino acids long. Germline V CDR1 and CDR2: MNHEY, SMNVEV (reference sequence). Written as DNA, the CDR3 is TGTGCCAGCAGGAGCTGGCAGGGGTATCAGCCCCAGCATTTT. Translation: CASRSWQGYQPQHF.